This T cell receptor (beta chain) was profiled in a study of control samples from healthy donors and cancer patients. The CDR3 is 15 amino acids. From germline, CDR1 is MNHEY and CDR2 SVGAGI. The V and J ends lost 6 bases and 2 bases respectively, with 16 bases between them. Some clones are missing from TCRdb's copy, which holds only in-frame ones; the method was immunoSEQ multiplex PCR. The data contain 100,000 to 150,000 clones, about 90% of them singletons. This clone was detected once. The material sequenced was blood. This rearrangement joins TRBV6-5 to TRBJ1-2; D is undetermined. The receptor was derived from a man younger than 30 in good health. In DNA form, the CDR3 reads TGTGCCAGCAGCCAGATTATCTCAGGCAACTATGGCTACACCTTC. Amino acids: CASSQIISGNYGYTF.